This T cell receptor (beta chain) appears in the sequencing data of a study of T cell responses to AZD1222 COVID-19 vaccine. Overall study results and limits: A mostly white British donor set with more females was recruited, and clonal diversity was possibly underestimated. Only 5 or 6 AZD1222 recipients were seropositive at baseline.

To note about this clone: Its antigen is currently unknown.

The method was immunoSEQ multiplex PCR; TCRdb's version includes in-frame clones alone and lacks a portion of them. The sample yields more than 150,000 clones, about nine tenths seen once. Germline trimming cut 6 bases from V and 8 bases from J; bases unmatched to any gene: 10. From germline, CDR1 is MDHEN and CDR2 SYDVKM. The CDR3 extends over 15 amino acids. The sequence derives from an adult in good health. The sequencing here drew on peripheral blood, taken on day 0 of AZD1222 vaccination. The chain links TRBV28 to TRBJ1-4, with 9 bases lining up with TRBD1. CDR3 protein: CASSSQQGAREKLFF. The CDR3, as DNA: TGTGCCAGCAGCTCTCAACAGGGGGCCCGGGAAAAACTGTTTTTT.